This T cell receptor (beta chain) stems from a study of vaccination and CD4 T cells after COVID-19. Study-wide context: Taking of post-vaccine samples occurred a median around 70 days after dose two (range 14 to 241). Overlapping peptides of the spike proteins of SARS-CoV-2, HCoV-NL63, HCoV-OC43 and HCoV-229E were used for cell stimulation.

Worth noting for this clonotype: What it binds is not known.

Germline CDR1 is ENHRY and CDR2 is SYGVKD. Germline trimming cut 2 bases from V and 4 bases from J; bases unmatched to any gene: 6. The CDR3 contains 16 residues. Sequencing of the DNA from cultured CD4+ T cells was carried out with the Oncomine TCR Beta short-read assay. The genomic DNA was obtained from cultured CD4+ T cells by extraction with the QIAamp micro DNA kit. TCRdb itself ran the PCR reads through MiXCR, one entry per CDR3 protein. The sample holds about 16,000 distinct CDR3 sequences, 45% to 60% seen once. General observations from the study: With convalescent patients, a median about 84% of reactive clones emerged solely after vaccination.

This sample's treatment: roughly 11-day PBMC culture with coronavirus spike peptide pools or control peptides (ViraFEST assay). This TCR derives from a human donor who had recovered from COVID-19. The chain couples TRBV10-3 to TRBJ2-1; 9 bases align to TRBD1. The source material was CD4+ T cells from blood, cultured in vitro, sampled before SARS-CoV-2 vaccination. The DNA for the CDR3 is TGTGCCATCAGTGAGACAGGGGGCACTCTGTACAATGAGCAGTTCTTC. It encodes CAISETGGTLYNEQFF.